This T cell receptor (beta chain) emerged from a study of patients and donors after allogeneic stem cell transplantation (TCRdb year 2020). Receptor amplification or capture employed RT-PCR. TCRdb names NextSeq 550 as the instrument used. The public reads were run again by TCRdb, first through fastp at Q25 and then through MiXCR, and only productive beta chains were kept. Identical CDR3 protein sequences are pooled into one entry, listed with their most common genes and DNA. Here the sample has about 230,000 distinct CDR3 sequences; about 14% occur a single time. Roughly 11% of the sample comes from the top ten. The junction carries 19 bases between V and J, which are trimmed by 3 bases and 5 bases respectively. Inclusive of the bounding cysteine and phenylalanine, the CDR3 is 16 residues long. The sequence is cut down to CDR3 DNA, 48 bases in frame from base 1. Comments on this clonotype: Its antigen is unknown. Base qualities are missing; no much larger clone stands one base away.

The sequence derives from a human donor who was either an allogeneic HSCT recipient or a stem cell or donor lymphocyte infusion donor (not recorded which). It is not recorded whose cells these are; they may come from a transplant donor. The sequence links TRBV12-3 or TRBV12-4 to TRBJ1-1; TRBD1 could be the D gene, as 5 bases match. The sample consisted of blood, either unsorted or a sorted T cell fraction (not recorded which). CDR3 protein: CASSLVFWGRGTEAFF. The sequence in DNA is TGTGCCAGCAGTTTGGTGTTCTGGGGTAGGGGAACTGAAGCTTTCTTT.